These 2 T cell receptor beta chains were all obtained from the same sample, sequenced in a study of T-cell memory formation after mild COVID-19. TCRdb re-called the 5' RACE reads through MiXCR, storing one row per CDR3 protein. The sample yields just over 350,000 distinct CDR3 sequences, approximately 14% seen once. Sequencing input: PBMCs or a T cell subset sorted from them (not recorded which). The receptors derive from a man younger than 30 who had mild COVID-19 (a few samples of this study predate the infection). Cell type and time point are not known.

This clonotype came up a few times. V gene TRBV7-2 combines with J gene TRBJ2-5; the match to TRBD1 covers 10 bases. The V segment lost 1 base and the J segment 5 bases; nucleotides outside the gene matches: 4. The CDR3 consists of 15 residues. CDR1 SGHTA and CDR2 FQGNSA come from the germline V gene. The CDR3 bases are TGTGCCAGCAGCTTAGGGGGACAGGGGCCGGAGACCCAGTACTTC. This sequence encodes CASSLGGQGPETQYF.

This clonotype was seen repeatedly, ten times or more. J is TRBJ1-1 and V is TRBV20-1, with 7 bases that match TRBD1. V gave up 7 bases and J gave up 6 bases; unmatched junction bases: 11. This CDR3 comprises 13 residues. Germline CDR1 DFQATT, CDR2 SNEGSKA (reference sequence). This CDR3 reads CSVPSGTVPEAFF. The DNA for the CDR3 is TGCAGTGTCCCGTCCGGGACAGTCCCTGAAGCTTTCTTT.